These 10 T cell receptor beta chains came from one sample sequenced in a study of shared clonotypes between healthy human individuals. Sequenced by immunoSEQ multiplex PCR; TCRdb stores in-frame clones only, minus some. The data hold about half a million clones, with approximately 84% observed a single time. Sequences were obtained from PBMCs. These receptors were collected from a woman between 35 and 50 years old in good health. Some clones in this sample may be carry-over from other donors' samples.

The table lists this clone with many counts. This same CDR3 is encoded by further DNA sequences in the sample. The rearrangement joins TRBV5-6 to TRBJ2-6; 9 bases match TRBD2. CDR3 length equals 16 residues. Per germline, CDR1 SGHDT and CDR2 YYEEEE. V dropped 2 bases and J dropped 2; count of bases not matched to a gene: 2. CDR3 coding DNA: TGTGCCAGCAGCTTTAGCGGGAGCGCTGGGGCCAACGTCCTGACTTTC. It encodes CASSFSGSAGANVLTF.

The chain recombines TRBV5-5 with TRBJ2-7; D is possibly TRBD2 (6 bases). Germline CDR1 and CDR2: SGHKS and YYEKEE (reference sequence). This CDR3 has 15 residues. V gave up 4 bases and J gave up 3 bases, with 17 bases separating them. CDR3 in DNA: TGTGCCAGCAGCCGGGACTCCACACCAGTCTACGAGCAGTACTTC. This codes for CASSRDSTPVYEQYF.

The V gene is TRBV4-3, the J gene TRBJ2-3; 7 bases match TRBD2. The CDR3 runs to 16 residues. V dropped 1 base and J dropped 1; count of bases not matched to a gene: 5. CDR1 LGHNA and CDR2 YSLEER come from the germline V gene. CDR3 residues: CASSQVRGRGTDTQYF. The CDR3 DNA reads TGCGCCAGCAGCCAAGTCCGTGGGAGGGGCACAGATACGCAGTATTTT.

The chain carries TRBV27 and TRBJ2-1; 11 nucleotides match TRBD1. The CDR3 length is 16 residues. Germline V gene data show CDR1 as MNHEY and CDR2 as SMNVEV (reference sequence). The V segment lost 4 bases and the J segment 3 bases; nucleotides outside the gene matches: 5. This chain's CDR3 is CASSSTGTGGYNEQFF. For the CDR3, the DNA is TGTGCCAGCAGTTCCACCGGGACAGGGGGCTACAATGAGCAGTTCTTC.

This clone was recorded only once. This sequence joins TRBV5-1 and TRBJ2-7; TRBD1 aligns across 10 bases. CDR3 length: 17 residues. V lost 7 bases, J lost 1 base, and 14 bases stayed unmatched. Germline loops: CDR1 SGHRS, CDR2 YFSETQ. The CDR3 DNA sequence: TGCGCCAGCGGGTTTGGGACAGGGGCAAGAGGGTCCTACGAGCAGTACTTC. It is translated as CASGFGTGARGSYEQYF.

The chain carries TRBV18 and TRBJ2-7; D possibly uses TRBD1 or TRBD2 (6 bases each). The germline gives CDR1 KGHSH, CDR2 LQKENI. This CDR3 has 15 residues. Trimming took 2 bases from V and 4 from J, leaving 15 bases between them. The CDR3 DNA sequence: TGTGCCAGCTCACCAAACGGGGGCTGGGCGTACGAGCAGTACTTC. This encodes CASSPNGGWAYEQYF.

The gene calls are TRBV5-4 and TRBJ2-3; 10 nucleotides line up with TRBD2. The V and J ends lost 5 bases and 0 bases, in that order; junction bases with no gene match: 6. The CDR3 is made up of 16 amino acids. The germline CDR1 and CDR2 sequences are SGHNT and YYREEE (reference sequence). In nucleotides, the CDR3 is TGTGCCAGCAGGACCGGACTAGCGGAAAGCACAGATACGCAGTATTTT. The encoded protein is CASRTGLAESTDTQYF.

Points on this clone: This is likely an artifact of a read error, given a far larger clone one base away. V is TRBV6-1 and J is TRBJ1-5; 7 bases map to TRBD1. Germline loops: CDR1 MNHNS, CDR2 SASEGT. CDR3 length: 14 residues. The CDR3 loop is CVSRLAGGFQPQHF. CDR3 coding DNA: TGTGTCAGCAGGTTGGCAGGGGGGTTTCAGCCCCAGCATTTT.

This chain joins TRBV7-9 and TRBJ2-2; 8 bases line up with TRBD2. The junction had 16 bases not matched to a gene; V was cut back by 5 bases and J by 5 bases. Germline V gives CDR1 SEHNR, CDR2 FQNEAQ (reference sequence). The CDR3 length is 18 residues. Here the CDR3 DNA reads TGTGCCAGCAGCCAATTCCTCTCAGCGGGAGCCTCTACCGGGGAGCTGTTTTTT. As protein: CASSQFLSAGASTGELFF.

For this clone: This probably arose from a read error, given a far larger clone one base away. The gene calls are TRBV6-5 and TRBJ1-2; D unresolved. V was clipped by 0 bases and J by 4 bases, with 9 bases between them. The CDR3 loop spans 14 amino acids. The germline gives CDR1 MNHEY, CDR2 SVGAGI. The CDR3 loop reads CASSYSQLSYGYTF. In DNA, the CDR3 is TGTGCCAGCAGTTACTCCCAGTTGAGCTATGGCTACACCTTC.